One and the same sample provided the 20 T cell receptor beta chains below, sequenced in a study of neurological immune-mediated disorders. MiXCR, applied by TCRdb to the 5' RACE reads, yields one record per CDR3 protein. The sample lists about 57,000 distinct CDR3 sequences; about 10% were seen once. Sample time point: longitudinal time-point 1 (baseline). The source material was PBMCs. These receptors were collected from a male donor with HTLV-1-associated myelopathy (HAM/TSP).

This clonotype was counted at least ten times. The chain joins TRBV9 to TRBJ1-4; D not certain. From germline, CDR1 is SGDLS and CDR2 YYNGEE. V was cut by 0 bases and J by 0 bases, with 9 bases left in between. The length of the CDR3 is 16 residues. Here the CDR3 reads CASSVDVGATNEKLFF. The CDR3 DNA sequence: TGTGCCAGCAGCGTAGATGTTGGGGCAACTAATGAAAAACTGTTTTTT.

This clonotype was recorded at least ten times. The gene calls are TRBV28 and TRBJ1-4; 10 nucleotides agree with TRBD1. Unmatched junction bases numbered 10, after V lost 4 bases and J lost 11 bases. Germline V CDR1 and CDR2: MDHEN, SYDVKM. There are 15 residues in the CDR3. The DNA for the CDR3 is TGTGCCAGCAGTTCCCCCGGACAGGGGGAGGACAAACTGTTTTTT. Translating it yields CASSSPGQGEDKLFF.

This clonotype was observed at least ten times. J is TRBJ1-5 and V is TRBV6-2 or TRBV6-3, with 10 bases identical to TRBD1. This CDR3 contains 17 residues. CDR1 and CDR2 (germline): MNHEY, SVGEGT. The trim removed 6 bases at V and 7 bases at J, leaving 15 bases unmatched. The CDR3 protein is CASRPTSGQGRDQPQHF. The CDR3 DNA follows: TGTGCCAGCAGGCCCACTTCGGGACAGGGGAGAGACCAGCCCCAGCATTTT.

This clonotype appeared many times. This sequence joins TRBV28 and TRBJ1-4; D uncertain. Germline CDR1 reads MDHEN; CDR2 reads SYDVKM. Trimming cost V 3 bases and J 6 bases, with 14 bases left between them. The CDR3 contains 15 residues. The CDR3 loop is CASSFSGSGHEKLFF. DNA for the CDR3: TGTGCCAGCAGTTTCTCTGGTTCGGGCCATGAAAAACTGTTTTTT. Full variable domain (outside the CDR3, taken from reference TRBV28 and TRBJ1-4): DVKVTQSSRYLVKRTGEKVFLECVQDMDHENMFWYRQDPGLGLRLIYFSYDVKMKEKGDIPEGYSVSREKKERFSLILESASTNQTSMYLCASSFSGSGHEKLFFGSGTQLSVL.

In this sample, this clonotype turned up many times. The chain employs TRBV5-1 and TRBJ1-4; no clear D gene. Trimming removed 5 bases at V and 0 bases at J, with 8 bases between. The germline V gene has CDR1 SGHRS and CDR2 YFSETQ. The CDR3 length is 14 residues. This CDR3 reads CASRHTATNEKLFF. The CDR3 nucleotides are TGCGCCAGCAGACATACAGCAACTAATGAAAAACTGTTTTTT.

This clonotype was detected many times. The genes are TRBV7-2 and TRBJ2-5; TRBD2 agrees at 9 bases. Germline V CDR1 and CDR2: SGHTA, FQGNSA. This CDR3 region has 15 residues. V trimming: 2 bases; J trimming: 5 bases; junction bases outside the gene matches: 6. CDR3: CASSLYLSGGETQYF. CDR3 bases: TGTGCCAGCAGCTTATACCTTAGCGGGGGTGAGACCCAGTACTTC.

This clonotype was counted many times. The J gene is TRBJ1-1, the V gene TRBV7-2, with D possibly TRBD1 on 5 matching bases. With 5 bases removed from V and 1 base from J, the gap between germline ends came to 17 bases. Germline assignment: CDR1 SGHTA and CDR2 FQGNSA. This CDR3 spans 16 amino acids. CDR3 loop: CASSPGRGWANTEAFF. The CDR3 coding sequence is TGTGCCAGCAGCCCGGGGAGGGGTTGGGCGAACACTGAAGCTTTCTTT.

The gene calls are TRBV7-3 and TRBJ2-3; 9 bases line up with TRBD2. In germline, CDR1 is SGHTA, CDR2 FQGTGA. V lost 5 bases and J lost 8; bases outside the gene matches: 11. The CDR3 extends over 15 amino acids. The CDR3 loop is CASSPQPGRGGTQYF. In DNA, the CDR3 is TGTGCCAGCAGCCCCCAGCCCGGGCGGGGGGGTACGCAGTATTTT.

The V gene is TRBV4-3, the J gene TRBJ2-2; 12 bases are shared with TRBD2. Germline assignment: CDR1 LGHNA and CDR2 YSLEER. CDR3 size: 17 residues. V gave up 4 bases and J gave up 5 bases; unmatched junction bases: 8. The CDR3 coding sequence is TGCGCCAGCAGCCTCGCTAGCGGGGGGGCCTTGACCGGGGAGCTGTTTTTT. This encodes CASSLASGGALTGELFF.

This clonotype was counted ten times or more. The J gene is TRBJ1-2, the V gene TRBV20-1, with TRBD1 as a possible D gene (6 bases). The V end lost 3 bases, the J end lost 1 base, and 12 bases lay between the germline ends. The CDR3 covers 14 residues. Germline loops: CDR1 DFQATT, CDR2 SNEGSKA (reference sequence). DNA for the CDR3: TGCAGTGCTAGTGACAGGACACTTAACTATGGCTACACCTTC. Translation: CSASDRTLNYGYTF.

This clonotype was detected many times. V and J are TRBV20-1 and TRBJ2-6; D uncertain. There are 13 residues in the CDR3. V dropped 4 bases and J dropped 1 base, with 5 bases sitting between them. CDR1 and CDR2 (germline): DFQATT, SNEGSKA (reference sequence). CDR3 amino acids: CSAKISGANVLTF. CDR3 nucleotide sequence: TGCAGTGCTAAAATTTCTGGGGCCAACGTCCTGACTTTC.

This clonotype was seen many times. The V gene is TRBV27, the J gene TRBJ2-7; TRBD2 matches at 10 bases. The trim removed 6 bases at V and 2 bases at J, leaving 4 bases unmatched. The CDR3 totals 14 residues. Germline V gives CDR1 MNHEY, CDR2 SMNVEV (reference sequence). For the CDR3, the DNA is TGTGCCAGCAGACTAGCGGGGAGAACCTACGAGCAGTACTTC. It yields the protein CASRLAGRTYEQYF.

This clonotype has just one count. The junction shows a germline mismatch at one end, possibly a read error. The V and J genes are TRBV5-1 and TRBJ2-7, with no clear D. The CDR3 consists of 13 residues. Germline V lookup: CDR1 SGHRS, CDR2 YFSETQ. CDR3 sequence reads: CASSLDGVIEKYF. The DNA of the CDR3 is TGCGCCAGCAGCTTGGATGGGGTGATCGAGAAGTACTTC.

In its sample, this clonotype was seen many times. The chain employs TRBV5-1 and TRBJ2-1; a weak D match, TRBD1 (6 bases). Germline assignment: CDR1 SGHRS and CDR2 YFSETQ. V was trimmed by 7 bases and J by 4 bases, leaving 15 bases between them. The CDR3 is 14 amino acids. In DNA, the CDR3 is TGCGCCAGCCAGGGGACGACGAATTACAATGAGCAGTTCTTC. This sequence encodes CASQGTTNYNEQFF.

This clonotype was counted many times. The V call is TRBV7-2, the J call TRBJ2-1, with D possibly called TRBD1 or TRBD2 (5 bases each). Germline loops: CDR1 SGHTA, CDR2 FQGNSA. The CDR3 is 15 amino acids. V was clipped by 1 base and J by 8 bases, with 15 bases between them. CDR3 coding DNA: TGTGCCAGCAGCTTAGTGGGGGACCCTGGGGATGAGCAGTTCTTC. Translated, it gives CASSLVGDPGDEQFF.

This clonotype was seen many times. This chain uses TRBV20-1 with TRBJ2-7, with 8 bases aligning to TRBD1. There are 11 residues in the CDR3. Germline V gene sequence: CDR1 DFQATT, CDR2 SNEGSKA (reference sequence). After removal of 6 bases from V and 4 bases from J, the junction contained 2 bases not matched to a gene. The CDR3 region is CSARTGYEQYF. As DNA, the CDR3 is TGCAGTGCGAGGACAGGGTACGAGCAGTACTTC.

This clonotype was counted at least ten times. The chain couples TRBV2 to TRBJ1-1; no definite D call. The CDR3 loop spans 13 amino acids. Deletions cut 8 bases from V and 1 base from J, with 11 bases between. Looked up from germline, CDR1 is SNHLY and CDR2 is FYNNEI. CDR3 sequence reads: CASSPEQNTEAFF. The CDR3 DNA sequence: TGTGCCAGCTCTCCGGAGCAGAACACTGAAGCTTTCTTT.

This clonotype was recorded at least ten times. This CDR3 reads CASSLWQSNQPQHF. The CDR3 DNA sequence: TGTGCCAGCAGTTTATGGCAGAGCAATCAGCCCCAGCATTTT. This sequence joins TRBV28 and TRBJ1-5; no clear D gene. Germline V gives CDR1 MDHEN, CDR2 SYDVKM. The CDR3 loop spans 14 amino acids. V lost 0 bases, J lost 1 base, and 4 bases lay in between.

Ten or more counts support this clonotype. In DNA form, the CDR3 reads TGTGCCAGCAGCTCCGGTATTGGGGCGCAGTACTTC. Residues: CASSSGIGAQYF. V and J are TRBV7-9 and TRBJ2-5, with a possible D match to TRBD1 (5 bases). CDR1 and CDR2 from the germline V gene are SEHNR and FQNEAQ (reference sequence). Between the trimmed V and J ends, which lost 4 bases and 11 bases, there was a span of 14 bases. The CDR3 totals 12 residues. The complete variable domain, with remaining parts taken from reference TRBV7-9 and TRBJ2-5, reads DTGVSQNPRHKITKRGQNVTFRCDPISEHNRLYWYRQTLGQGPEFLTYFQNEAQLEKSRLLSDRFSAERPKGSFSTLEIQRTEQGDSAMYLCASSSGIGAQYFGPGTRLLVL.

Many counts were recorded for this clonotype. This chain connects TRBV29-1 to TRBJ2-3, with 9 bases aligning to TRBD2. This CDR3 comprises 14 residues. V gave up 4 bases and J gave up 4 bases; unmatched junction bases: 6. Germline loops: CDR1 SQVTM, CDR2 ANQGSEA. In DNA form, the CDR3 reads TGCAGCGTTGGAGGCGGGGGGGCCCCAGATACGCAGTATTTT. Translated: CSVGGGGAPDTQYF.